The rows below give T cell receptor beta chains drawn from one sample of a study of neurological immune-mediated disorders. MiXCR, run by TCRdb on the 5' RACE reads, gives a single entry per CDR3 protein. The sample shows around 60,000 distinct CDR3 sequences, around 3.4% of them seen only once. Sequenced sample: PBMCs. The receptors were gathered from a woman aged 55-69 years with multiple sclerosis. Each CDR3 is given with its conserved first and last residue. D genes are given only for firm matches. Clone sizes are shown as how often the clone was seen (once, few, many) or a class if it is expanded.

TRBD1,TRBV20-1,many,TRBJ2-5,CSAPPGTVETQYF,TGCAGTGCTCCACCCGGGACAGTAGAGACCCAGTACTTC
TRBD1,TRBV4-1,many,TRBJ2-3,CASSPTGDLDTQYF,TGCGCCAGCAGCCCTACAGGGGATTTGGATACGCAGTATTTT
NA,TRBV7-2,many,TRBJ1-2,CASSITGTQVGGYTF,TGTGCCAGCAGCATAACCGGGACCCAAGTTGGGGGCTACACCTTC
TRBD1,TRBV27,many,TRBJ2-5,CASQRQGEETQYF,TGTGCCAGCCAGAGACAGGGGGAGGAGACCCAGTACTTC
NA,TRBV20-1,many,TRBJ2-2,CSAREAGTANTGELFF,TGCAGTGCTAGAGAAGCAGGGACCGCTAACACCGGGGAGCTGTTTTTT
NA,TRBV7-2,many,TRBJ2-7,CASSLMGQGYEQYF,TGTGCCAGCAGCTTAATGGGTCAGGGTTACGAGCAGTACTTC
TRBD2,TRBV4-1,many,TRBJ2-5,CASSQLAGLQTQYF,TGCGCCAGCAGCCAACTAGCGGGGCTTCAGACCCAGTACTTC
NA,TRBV12-3/TRBV12-4,many,TRBJ2-3,CASSSLDTQYF,TGTGCCAGCAGTAGTTTGGATACGCAGTATTTT
TRBD2,TRBV27,many,TRBJ2-3,CASRLAASTDTQYF,TGTGCCAGCAGGCTAGCGGCTAGCACAGATACGCAGTATTTT
NA,TRBV10-3,many,TRBJ2-7,CAISDQGGDEQYF,TGTGCCATCAGTGATCAGGGCGGGGACGAGCAGTACTTC
NA,TRBV7-9,many,TRBJ1-5,CASSFGSGGNQPQHF,TGTGCCAGCAGCTTCGGGTCAGGGGGCAATCAGCCCCAGCATTTT
NA,TRBV20-1,few,TRBJ2-3,CSARGMADTQYF,TGCAGTGCTAGAGGGATGGCAGATACGCAGTATTTT
NA,TRBV10-3,many,TRBJ2-3,CAGQGTSVEDTQYF,TGTGCCGGCCAAGGGACATCGGTAGAAGATACGCAGTATTTT
NA,TRBV20-1,many,TRBJ1-2,CSASHTPGGYGYTF,TGCAGTGCTAGCCATACACCGGGCGGCTATGGCTACACCTTC
TRBD2,TRBV20-1,many,TRBJ2-1,CSAKSSFEREYYNEQFF,TGCAGTGCTAAATCATCCTTCGAGCGGGAGTACTACAATGAGCAGTTCTTC
NA,TRBV7-9,many,TRBJ1-1,CASSLAPTEAFF,TGTGCCAGCAGCTTAGCACCCACTGAAGCTTTCTTT
TRBD1,TRBV5-1,many,TRBJ2-7,CASSLMTGHREQYF,TGCGCCAGCAGCTTGATGACAGGGCATAGAGAGCAGTACTTC
TRBD1,TRBV20-1,many,TRBJ2-3,CSARDRVKTPDTQYF,TGCAGTGCTAGGGACAGGGTAAAAACCCCAGATACGCAGTATTTT
TRBD1,TRBV5-1,many,TRBJ2-7,CASSLKGADEQYF,TGCGCCAGCAGCTTGAAGGGGGCTGACGAGCAGTACTTC